This entry concerns a single T cell receptor (beta chain). Its antigen remains unidentified. Base qualities are not recorded, but no much larger clone differs from it by a single base. This entry is derived from a study of T-cell memory formation after mild COVID-19 (dated by TCRdb to about 2021). Turning to the overall study: TCR sequence clusters from the two donors were found to be largely donor specific. In two donors, T-cell clones that expanded and contracted after mild COVID-19 were tracked by sequencing TCRalpha and TCRbeta repertoires over time. The cohort was made up of two young adult volunteers, one female and one male, who were previously healthy.

General conclusions and limits of the study: Whether the second-wave clones peaking on day 37 were SARS-CoV-2 specific was not confirmed. Some responding clones were found in pre-infection memory, which suggests that pre-existing cross-reactive memory T cells took part in the SARS-CoV-2 response. Only a couple of mild cases were covered in the study, and larger cohorts including severe cases with pre-infection samples were considered necessary. Clones that contracted from day 15 to 85 showed balanced CD4/CD8 phenotypes, whereas a second wave of clones that expanded from day 15 to 37 leaned towards CD4+. Contracting CD4+ clones were located mainly in the CM and EM memory subsets, whereas CD8+ clones were found to be enriched in EMRA.

The germline V gene encodes CDR1 GTSNPN and CDR2 SVGIG (reference sequence). The CDR3 has 15 amino acids, counting the end cysteine and phenylalanine. Only the CDR3 DNA stays, 45 bases, in frame from base 1. V is shortened by 0 bases, J by 3 bases, and the region joining them spans 11 bases. Ficoll-Paque density gradient centrifugation was the method used to isolate PBMCs. Sequencing took place on an Illumina NovaSeq 6000. Using 5'RACE with constant-segment primers, TCRalpha and TCRbeta cDNA libraries were constructed, with sample barcodes and unique molecular identifiers added in the process. RNA was extracted from every sample with Trizol reagent. Amplification of the libraries took two PCR steps, and the second step added a second sample barcode plus Illumina TruSeq adapters. Sequencing of libraries was performed on an Illumina NovaSeq with 2 x 150 bp paired-end reads. The published analysis was carried out like this. The reads were demultiplexed and collapsed into UMI-guided consensus sequences using migec v1.2.7. Using mixcr v2.1.11, the UMI consensuses were aligned to TRA and TRB V and J templates and assembled into clonotypes. A clonotype was counted as expanded or contracted only when both edgeR and NoisET called the clonotype significant, with the noise models trained on biological replicates. For edgeR calls, the thresholds were a false discovery rate-adjusted p below 0.01 and a log2 fold-change of 1. As an exploratory analysis of dynamics, max-normalized trajectories of the 1000 most abundant clonotypes were examined with PCA combined with hierarchical clustering. Separately sequenced CD4+ and CD8+ repertoires were used to assign a CD4 or CD8 phenotype to each responding clone. TCRdb reanalyzed the raw reads on its own, using fastp at Q25 for trimming and MiXCR for clone calling, and kept in-frame beta chains. Under each unique CDR3 protein, matching rows form one entry showing the most common genes and DNA. The V and J calls here are based on TCRdb, not the publication. This sample comprises about 470,000 distinct CDR3 sequences, around 25% of them detected only once. Around 13% of the sample goes to the ten largest clones.

In this chain, TRBV30 is recombined with TRBJ2-2, and perhaps TRBD2 as D gene, on 6 matching bases. The receptor was derived from an adult woman who had mild COVID-19 (a few samples of this study predate the infection). The sample titles of this study are shuffled in the database, so cell type and time point are left out; the donor was told from shared clones. Material: PBMCs or a T cell subset sorted from them (not recorded which). The CDR3 has the sequence CAWSVIGGDTGELFF. Here is the DNA: TGTGCCTGGAGTGTAATCGGGGGTGACACCGGGGAGCTGTTTTTT.